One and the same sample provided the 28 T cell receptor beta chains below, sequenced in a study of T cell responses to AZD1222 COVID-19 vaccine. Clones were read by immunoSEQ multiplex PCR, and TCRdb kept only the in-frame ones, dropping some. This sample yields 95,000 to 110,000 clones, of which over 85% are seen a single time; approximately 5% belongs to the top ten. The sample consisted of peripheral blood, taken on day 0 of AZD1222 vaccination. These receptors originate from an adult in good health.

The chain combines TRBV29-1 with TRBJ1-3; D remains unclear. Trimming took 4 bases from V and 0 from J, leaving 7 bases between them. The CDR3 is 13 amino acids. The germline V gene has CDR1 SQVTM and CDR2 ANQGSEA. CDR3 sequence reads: CSVVGLSGNTIYF. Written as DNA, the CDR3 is TGCAGCGTTGTCGGCCTCTCTGGAAACACCATATATTTT.

CDR3 nucleotide sequence: TGTGCCAGTAGTATAGTGGCGGGGACAGCCAATGAGCAGTTCTTC. It specifies CASSIVAGTANEQFF. The chain recombines TRBV19 with TRBJ2-1, with D tentatively TRBD1 (7 bases). Deletions cut 1 base from V and 6 bases from J, with 13 bases between. The CDR3 is 15 residues long. Germline CDR1 is LNHDA and CDR2 is SQIVND (reference sequence).

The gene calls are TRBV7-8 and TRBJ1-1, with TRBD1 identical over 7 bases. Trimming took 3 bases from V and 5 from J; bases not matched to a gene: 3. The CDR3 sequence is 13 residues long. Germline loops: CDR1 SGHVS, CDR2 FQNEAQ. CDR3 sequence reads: CASSFRTGTEAFF. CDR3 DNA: TGTGCCAGCAGCTTCAGGACAGGAACTGAAGCTTTCTTT. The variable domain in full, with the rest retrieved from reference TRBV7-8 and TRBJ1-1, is GAGVSQSPRYKVAKRGQDVALRCDPISGHVSLFWYQQALGQGPEFLTYFQNEAQLDKSGLPSDRFFAERPEGSVSTLKIQRTQQEDSAVYLCASSFRTGTEAFFGQGTRLTVV.

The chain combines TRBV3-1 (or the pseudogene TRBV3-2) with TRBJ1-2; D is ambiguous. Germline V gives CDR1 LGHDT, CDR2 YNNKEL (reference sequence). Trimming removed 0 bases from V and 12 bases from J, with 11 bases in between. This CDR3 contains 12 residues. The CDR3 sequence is CASSQDFGPHTF. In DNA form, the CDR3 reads TGTGCCAGCAGCCAAGATTTCGGACCACACACCTTC.

Here the CDR3 reads CATRTGNTGELFF. The CDR3 DNA follows: TGTGCCACCCGGACAGGGAACACCGGGGAGCTGTTTTTT. This sequence joins TRBV6-5 and TRBJ2-2, with 7 bases aligning to TRBD1. The germline V gene encodes CDR1 MNHEY and CDR2 SVGAGI. V shed 10 bases and J 1 base; nucleotides not matched to a gene: 3. This CDR3 has 13 amino acids.

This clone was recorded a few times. The DNA for the CDR3 is TGCGCCAGCAGCAGCCGGGACAGTAACACCGGGGAGCTGTTTTTT. Protein product: CASSSRDSNTGELFF. The chain links TRBV5-1 to TRBJ2-2; 7 nucleotides align to TRBD1. CDR3 length: 15 residues. J gave up 2 bases and V 4 bases, and 5 bases lay outside the gene matches. Germline CDR1 and CDR2: SGHRS and YFSETQ.

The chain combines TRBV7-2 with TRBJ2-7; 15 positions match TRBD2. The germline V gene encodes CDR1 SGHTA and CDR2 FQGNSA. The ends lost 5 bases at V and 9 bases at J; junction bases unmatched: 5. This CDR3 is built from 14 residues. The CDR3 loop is CASSTGLAGGGQYF. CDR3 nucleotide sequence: TGTGCCAGCAGCACTGGACTAGCGGGAGGGGGGCAGTACTTC.

The CDR3 nucleotides are TGTGCCAGCAGTGAAGTAGGGACAGCAACATACGAGCAGTACTTC. Its protein is CASSEVGTATYEQYF. This rearrangement joins TRBV6-1 to TRBJ2-7, with 7 bases matching TRBD1. Per germline, CDR1 MNHNS and CDR2 SASEGT. The V gene end was trimmed by 1 base and the J gene end by 4 bases; junction bases not matched to a gene: 7. This CDR3 has 15 amino acids.

DNA for the CDR3: TGTGCCATCGCCCCCACCTCTGGGGCCAACGTCCTGACTTTC. Protein: CAIAPTSGANVLTF. V gene TRBV10-3 combines with J gene TRBJ2-6; no reliable D call. The V gene's germline CDR1 is ENHRY and CDR2 SYGVKD. The CDR3 totals 14 residues. Trimming stripped 8 bases from V and 0 bases from J, with 8 bases between.

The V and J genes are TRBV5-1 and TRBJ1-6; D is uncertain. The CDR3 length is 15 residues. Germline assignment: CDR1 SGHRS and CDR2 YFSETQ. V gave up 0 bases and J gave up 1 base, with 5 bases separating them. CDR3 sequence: CASSLETSYNSPLHF. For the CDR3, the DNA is TGCGCCAGCAGCTTGGAAACGTCCTATAATTCACCCCTCCACTTT.

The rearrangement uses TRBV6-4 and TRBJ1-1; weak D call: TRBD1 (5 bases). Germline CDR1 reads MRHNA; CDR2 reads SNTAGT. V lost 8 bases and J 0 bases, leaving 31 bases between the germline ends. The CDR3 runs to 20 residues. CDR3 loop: CASYRNRRENCTGMNTEAFF. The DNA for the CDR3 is TGTGCCAGCTATCGGAACAGGAGAGAAAACTGTACGGGGATGAACACTGAAGCTTTCTTT.

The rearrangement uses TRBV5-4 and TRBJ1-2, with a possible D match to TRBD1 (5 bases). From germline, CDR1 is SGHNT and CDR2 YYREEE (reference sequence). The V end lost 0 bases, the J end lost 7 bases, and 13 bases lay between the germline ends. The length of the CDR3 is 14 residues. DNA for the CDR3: TGTGCCAGCAGCTTGGGAGGCAGGGCTGGTGGCTACACCTTC. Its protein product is CASSLGGRAGGYTF.

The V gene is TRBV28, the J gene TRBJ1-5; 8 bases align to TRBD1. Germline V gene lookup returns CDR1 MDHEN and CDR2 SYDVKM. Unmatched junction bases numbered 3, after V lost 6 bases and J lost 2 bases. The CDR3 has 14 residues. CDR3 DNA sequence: TGTGCCAGCAGCCCGGGACAGGGCAATCAGCCCCAGCATTTT. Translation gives CASSPGQGNQPQHF.

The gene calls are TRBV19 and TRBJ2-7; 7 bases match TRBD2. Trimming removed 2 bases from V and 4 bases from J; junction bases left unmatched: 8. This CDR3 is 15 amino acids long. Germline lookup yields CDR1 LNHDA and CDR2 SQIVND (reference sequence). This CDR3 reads CASSIQGRGNYEQYF. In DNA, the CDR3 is TGTGCCAGTAGTATACAAGGGCGGGGGAATTACGAGCAGTACTTC.

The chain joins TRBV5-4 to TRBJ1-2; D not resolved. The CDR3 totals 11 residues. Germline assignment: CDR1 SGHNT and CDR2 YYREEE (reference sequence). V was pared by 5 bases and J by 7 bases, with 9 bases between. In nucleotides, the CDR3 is TGTGCCAGCAGTTTTCAAGGTGGCTACACCTTC. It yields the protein CASSFQGGYTF.

The CDR3 nucleotides are TGTGCCAGTAGCATCCGGGAAATAGGTGAGCAGTTCTTC. Its protein product is CASSIREIGEQFF. The chain is built from TRBV19 and TRBJ2-1, with D possibly TRBD2 on 5 matching bases. V was cut by 6 bases and J by 9 bases, with 15 bases left in between. This CDR3 spans 13 amino acids. Germline assignment: CDR1 LNHDA and CDR2 SQIVND (reference sequence).

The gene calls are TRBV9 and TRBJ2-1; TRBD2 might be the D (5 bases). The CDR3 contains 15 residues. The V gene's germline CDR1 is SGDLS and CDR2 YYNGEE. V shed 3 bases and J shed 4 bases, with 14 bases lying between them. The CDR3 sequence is CASSAYAGSYNEQFF. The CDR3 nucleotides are TGTGCCAGCAGCGCTTATGCGGGCTCTTACAATGAGCAGTTCTTC.

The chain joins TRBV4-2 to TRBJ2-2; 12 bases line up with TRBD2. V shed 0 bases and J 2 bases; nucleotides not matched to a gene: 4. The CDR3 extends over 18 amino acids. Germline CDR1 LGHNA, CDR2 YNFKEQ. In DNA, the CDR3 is TGTGCCAGCAGCCAAGATTTACTAGCGGGAGGAAACACCGGGGAGCTGTTTTTT. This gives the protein CASSQDLLAGGNTGELFF.

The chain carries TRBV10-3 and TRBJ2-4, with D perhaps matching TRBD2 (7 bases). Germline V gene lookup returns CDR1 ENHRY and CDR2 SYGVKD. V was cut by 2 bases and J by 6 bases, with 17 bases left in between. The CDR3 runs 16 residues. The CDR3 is CAISERGQGGGNIQYF. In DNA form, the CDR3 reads TGTGCCATCAGTGAGCGGGGGCAGGGAGGGGGAAACATTCAGTACTTC.

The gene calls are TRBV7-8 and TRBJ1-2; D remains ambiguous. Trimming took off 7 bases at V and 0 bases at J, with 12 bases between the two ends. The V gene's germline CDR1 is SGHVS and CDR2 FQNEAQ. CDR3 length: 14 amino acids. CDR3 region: CASMPTETNYGYTF. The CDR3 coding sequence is TGTGCCAGCATGCCGACGGAGACTAACTATGGCTACACCTTC.

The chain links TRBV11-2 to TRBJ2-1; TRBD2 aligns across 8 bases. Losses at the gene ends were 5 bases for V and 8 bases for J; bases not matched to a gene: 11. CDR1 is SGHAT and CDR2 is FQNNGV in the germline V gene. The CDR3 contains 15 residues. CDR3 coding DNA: TGTGCCAGCAGCACTAGCGGTGCCCCTTCATATGAGCAGTTCTTC. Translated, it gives CASSTSGAPSYEQFF.

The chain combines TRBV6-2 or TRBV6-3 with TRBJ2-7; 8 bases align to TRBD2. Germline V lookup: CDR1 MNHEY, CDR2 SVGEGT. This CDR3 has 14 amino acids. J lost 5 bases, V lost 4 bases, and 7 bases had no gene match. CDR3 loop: CASSSSGGGHEQYF. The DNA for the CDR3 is TGTGCCAGCAGTTCATCCGGGGGGGGCCACGAGCAGTACTTC.

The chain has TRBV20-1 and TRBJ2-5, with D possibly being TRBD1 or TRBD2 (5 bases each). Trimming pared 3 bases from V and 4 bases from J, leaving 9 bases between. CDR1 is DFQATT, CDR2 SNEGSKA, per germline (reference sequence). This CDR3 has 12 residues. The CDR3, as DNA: TGCAGTGCTAGTGGGGGTTCAGAGACCCAGTACTTC. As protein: CSASGGSETQYF.

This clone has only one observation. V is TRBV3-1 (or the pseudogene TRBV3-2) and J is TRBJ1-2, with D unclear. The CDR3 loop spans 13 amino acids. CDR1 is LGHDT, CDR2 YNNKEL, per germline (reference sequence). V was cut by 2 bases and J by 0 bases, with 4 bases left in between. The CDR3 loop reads CASSQQTNYGYTF. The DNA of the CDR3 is TGTGCCAGCAGCCAACAGACTAACTATGGCTACACCTTC.

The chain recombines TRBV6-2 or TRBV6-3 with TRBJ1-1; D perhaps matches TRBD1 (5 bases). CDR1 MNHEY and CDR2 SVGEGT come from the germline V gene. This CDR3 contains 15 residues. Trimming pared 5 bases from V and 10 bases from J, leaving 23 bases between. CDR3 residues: CASSLPRPERGGAFF. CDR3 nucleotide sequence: TGTGCCAGCAGTCTCCCCCGACCGGAGCGTGGGGGAGCTTTCTTT.

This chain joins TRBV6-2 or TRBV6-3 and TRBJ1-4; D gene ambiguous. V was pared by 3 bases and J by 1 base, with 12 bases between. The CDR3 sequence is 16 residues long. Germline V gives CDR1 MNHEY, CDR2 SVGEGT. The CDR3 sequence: CASSYPRGGTNEKLFF. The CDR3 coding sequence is TGTGCCAGCAGTTATCCACGAGGTGGAACTAATGAAAAACTGTTTTTT.

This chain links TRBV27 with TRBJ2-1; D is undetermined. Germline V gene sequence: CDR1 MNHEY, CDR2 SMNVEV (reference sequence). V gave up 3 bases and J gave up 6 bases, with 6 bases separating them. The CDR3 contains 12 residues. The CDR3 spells CASSFEANEQFF. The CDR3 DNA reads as TGTGCCAGCAGTTTTGAGGCCAATGAGCAGTTCTTC.

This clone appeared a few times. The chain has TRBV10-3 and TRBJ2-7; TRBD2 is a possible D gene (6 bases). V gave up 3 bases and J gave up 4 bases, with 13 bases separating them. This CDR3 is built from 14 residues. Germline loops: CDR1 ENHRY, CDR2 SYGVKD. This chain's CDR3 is CAISDPGRLYEQYF. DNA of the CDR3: TGTGCCATCAGTGATCCAGGGAGGTTGTACGAGCAGTACTTC.